The following is a TCR beta chain sequence with its context. This record belongs to a study of human CD8 memory T cell subsets. The CDR3 covers 13 residues. Germline-derived CDR1 and CDR2 are DFQATT and SNEGSKA (reference sequence). UMI-labeled 5' RACE yielded the TCR beta libraries. TCRdb reprocessed the 5' RACE reads; each CDR3 protein has one entry and no DNA is given. This table holds 9,500 to 13,000 distinct CDR3 sequences. This sequence was found in a human donor in good health. Material: CD8+ T cells from PBMCs. The V gene is TRBV20-1, the J gene TRBJ2-2. The CDR3 spells CSARDSDTGELFF.